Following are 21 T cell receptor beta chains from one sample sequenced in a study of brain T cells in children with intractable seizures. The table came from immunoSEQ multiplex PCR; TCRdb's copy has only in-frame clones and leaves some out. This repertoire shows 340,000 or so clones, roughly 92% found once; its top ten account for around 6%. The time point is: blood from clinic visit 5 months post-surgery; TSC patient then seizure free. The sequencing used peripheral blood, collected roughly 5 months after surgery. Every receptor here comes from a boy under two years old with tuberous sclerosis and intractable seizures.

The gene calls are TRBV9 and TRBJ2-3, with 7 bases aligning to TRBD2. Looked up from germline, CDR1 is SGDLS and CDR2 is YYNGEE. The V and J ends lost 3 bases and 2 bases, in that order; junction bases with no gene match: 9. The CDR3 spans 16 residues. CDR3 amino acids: CASSGTSDIFTDTQYF. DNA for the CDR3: TGTGCCAGCAGCGGAACTAGCGACATCTTCACAGATACGCAGTATTTT.

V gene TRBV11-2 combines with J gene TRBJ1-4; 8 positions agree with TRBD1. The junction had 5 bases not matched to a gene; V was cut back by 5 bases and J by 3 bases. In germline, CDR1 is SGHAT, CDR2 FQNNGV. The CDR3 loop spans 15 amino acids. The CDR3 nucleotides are TGTGCCAGCAGCCGGACAGGGTATTCTAATGAAAAACTGTTTTTT. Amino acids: CASSRTGYSNEKLFF.

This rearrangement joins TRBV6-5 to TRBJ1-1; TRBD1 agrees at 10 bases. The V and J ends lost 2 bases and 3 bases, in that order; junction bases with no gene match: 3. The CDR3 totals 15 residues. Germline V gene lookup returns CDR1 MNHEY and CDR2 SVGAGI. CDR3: CASSYAGTGDTEAFF. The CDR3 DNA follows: TGTGCCAGCAGTTACGCCGGGACAGGGGACACTGAAGCTTTCTTT.

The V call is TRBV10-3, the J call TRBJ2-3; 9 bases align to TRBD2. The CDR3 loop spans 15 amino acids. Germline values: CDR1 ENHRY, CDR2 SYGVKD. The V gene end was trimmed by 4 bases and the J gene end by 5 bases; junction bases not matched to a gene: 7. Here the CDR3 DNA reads TGTGCCATCAGTGGAGGCGGGGGGGCCGGAGATACGCAGTATTTT. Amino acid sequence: CAISGGGGAGDTQYF.

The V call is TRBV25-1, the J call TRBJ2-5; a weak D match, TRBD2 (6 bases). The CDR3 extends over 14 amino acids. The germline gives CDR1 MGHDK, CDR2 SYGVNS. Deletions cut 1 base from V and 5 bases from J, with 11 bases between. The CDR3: CASSEWGEAETQYF. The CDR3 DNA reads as TGTGCCAGCAGTGAATGGGGGGAAGCGGAGACCCAGTACTTC.

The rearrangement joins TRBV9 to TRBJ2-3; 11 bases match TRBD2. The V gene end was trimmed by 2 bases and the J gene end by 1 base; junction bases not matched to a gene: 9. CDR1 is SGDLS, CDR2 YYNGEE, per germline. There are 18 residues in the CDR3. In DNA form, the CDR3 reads TGTGCCAGCAGCGTCGTAGCGGGAGGGCCTCAGGGCACAGATACGCAGTATTTT. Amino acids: CASSVVAGGPQGTDTQYF.

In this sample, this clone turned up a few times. The CDR3: CASSLDVSQPQHF. Here the CDR3 DNA reads TGTGCCAGCAGCTTAGACGTAAGTCAGCCCCAGCATTTT. The chain employs TRBV11-3 and TRBJ1-5; D ambiguous. V lost 0 bases to trimming and J lost 6 bases, with 6 bases between them. This CDR3 spans 13 amino acids. Germline assignment: CDR1 SGHNT and CDR2 YENEEA.

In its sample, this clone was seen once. The CDR3 loop reads CASSLAFRSRDTEQYF. In DNA form, the CDR3 reads TGTGCCAGCAGCTTAGCATTTCGCAGCAGGGACACCGAGCAGTACTTC. The chain is built from TRBV7-2 and TRBJ2-7; possible D gene TRBD1, 6 bases. Trimming left V 0 bases short and J 6 bases short, with 18 bases between. CDR3 length: 16 residues. Per germline, CDR1 SGHTA and CDR2 FQGNSA.

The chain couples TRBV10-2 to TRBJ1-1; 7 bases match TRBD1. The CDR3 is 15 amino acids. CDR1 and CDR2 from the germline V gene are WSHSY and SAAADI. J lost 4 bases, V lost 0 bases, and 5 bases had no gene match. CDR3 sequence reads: CASSESAGGITEAFF. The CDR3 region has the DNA TGCGCCAGCAGTGAGTCAGCAGGGGGTATCACTGAAGCTTTCTTT.

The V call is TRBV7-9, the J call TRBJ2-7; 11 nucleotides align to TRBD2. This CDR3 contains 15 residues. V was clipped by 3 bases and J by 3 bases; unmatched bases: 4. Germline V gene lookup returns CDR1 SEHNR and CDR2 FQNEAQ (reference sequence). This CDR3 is CASSFGTSGNYEQYF. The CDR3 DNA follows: TGTGCCAGCAGCTTTGGGACTAGCGGAAACTACGAGCAGTACTTC.

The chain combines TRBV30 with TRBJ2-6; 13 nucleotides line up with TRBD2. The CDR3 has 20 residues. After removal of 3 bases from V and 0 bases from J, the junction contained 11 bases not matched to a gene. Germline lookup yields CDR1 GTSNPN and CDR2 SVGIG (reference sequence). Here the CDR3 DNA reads TGTGCCTGGAGGAGGTGGGGACTAGCGGGGCATAGCTCTGGGGCCAACGTCCTGACTTTC. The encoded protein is CAWRRWGLAGHSSGANVLTF. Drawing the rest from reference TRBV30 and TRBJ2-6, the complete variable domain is SQTIHQWPATLVQPVGSPLSLECTVEGTSNPNLYWYRQAAGRGLQLLFYSVGIGQISSEVPQNLSASRPQDRQFILSSKKLLLSDSGFYLCAWRRWGLAGHSSGANVLTFGAGSRLTVL.

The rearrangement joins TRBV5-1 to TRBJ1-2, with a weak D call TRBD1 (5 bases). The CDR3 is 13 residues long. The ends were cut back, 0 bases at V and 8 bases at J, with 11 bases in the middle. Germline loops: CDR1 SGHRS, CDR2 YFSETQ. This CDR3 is CASSLEGDWGYTF. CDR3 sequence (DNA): TGCGCCAGCAGCTTGGAAGGGGACTGGGGCTACACCTTC.

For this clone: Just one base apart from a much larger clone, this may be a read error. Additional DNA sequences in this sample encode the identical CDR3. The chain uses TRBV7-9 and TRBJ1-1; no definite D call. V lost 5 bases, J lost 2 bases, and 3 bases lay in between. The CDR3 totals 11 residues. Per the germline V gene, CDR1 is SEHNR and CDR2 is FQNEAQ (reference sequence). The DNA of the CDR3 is TGTGCCAGCAGCCTTAACACTGAAGCTTTCTTT. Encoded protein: CASSLNTEAFF.

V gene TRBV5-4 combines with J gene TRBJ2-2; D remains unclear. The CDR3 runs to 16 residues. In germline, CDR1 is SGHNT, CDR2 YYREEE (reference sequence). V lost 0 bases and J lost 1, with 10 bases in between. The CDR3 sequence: CASSLGLTMNTGELFF. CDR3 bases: TGTGCCAGCAGCTTGGGGCTTACAATGAACACCGGGGAGCTGTTTTTT.

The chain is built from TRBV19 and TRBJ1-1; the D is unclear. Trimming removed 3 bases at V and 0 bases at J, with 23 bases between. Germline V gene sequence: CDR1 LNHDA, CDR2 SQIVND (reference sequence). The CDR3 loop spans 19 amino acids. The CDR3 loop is CASSMRTKTNIIMNTEAFF. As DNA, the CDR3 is TGTGCCAGTAGTATGCGGACCAAGACCAATATTATTATGAACACTGAAGCTTTCTTT.

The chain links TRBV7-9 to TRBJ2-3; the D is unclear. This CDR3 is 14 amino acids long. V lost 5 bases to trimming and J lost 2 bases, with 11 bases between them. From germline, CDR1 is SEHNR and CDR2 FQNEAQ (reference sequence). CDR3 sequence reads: CASSPQTVTDTQYF. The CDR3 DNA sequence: TGTGCCAGCAGCCCCCAAACCGTCACAGATACGCAGTATTTT.

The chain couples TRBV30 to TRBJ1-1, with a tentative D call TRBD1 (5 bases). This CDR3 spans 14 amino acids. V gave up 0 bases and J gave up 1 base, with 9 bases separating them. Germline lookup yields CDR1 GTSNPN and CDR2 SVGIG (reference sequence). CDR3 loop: CAWSVQEWNTEAFF. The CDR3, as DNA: TGTGCCTGGAGTGTACAGGAGTGGAACACTGAAGCTTTCTTT.

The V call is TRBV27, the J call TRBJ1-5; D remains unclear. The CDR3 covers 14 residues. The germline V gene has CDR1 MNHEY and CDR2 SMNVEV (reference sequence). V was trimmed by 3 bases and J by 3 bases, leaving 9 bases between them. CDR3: CASSFPGVNQPQHF. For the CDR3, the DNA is TGTGCCAGCAGTTTTCCCGGGGTCAATCAGCCCCAGCATTTT.

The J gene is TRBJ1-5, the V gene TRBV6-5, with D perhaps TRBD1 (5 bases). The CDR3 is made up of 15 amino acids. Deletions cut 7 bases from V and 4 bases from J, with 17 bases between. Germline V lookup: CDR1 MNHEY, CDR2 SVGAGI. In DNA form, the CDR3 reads TGTGCCAGCAAAACGACCGACAGCTGGAATCAGCCCCAGCATTTT. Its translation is CASKTTDSWNQPQHF.

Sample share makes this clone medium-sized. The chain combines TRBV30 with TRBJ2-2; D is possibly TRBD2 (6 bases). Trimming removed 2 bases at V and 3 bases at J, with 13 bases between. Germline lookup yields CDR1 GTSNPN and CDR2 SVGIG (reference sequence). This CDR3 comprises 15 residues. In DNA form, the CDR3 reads TGTGCCTGGAGTACTCAGGAGGGCCACACCGGGGAGCTGTTTTTT. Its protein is CAWSTQEGHTGELFF.

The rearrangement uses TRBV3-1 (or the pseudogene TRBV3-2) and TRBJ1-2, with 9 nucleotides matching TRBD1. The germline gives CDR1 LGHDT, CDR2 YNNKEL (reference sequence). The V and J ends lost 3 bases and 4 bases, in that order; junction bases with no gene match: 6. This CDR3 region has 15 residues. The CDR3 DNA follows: TGTGCCAGCAGCCACGGGACAGGGAACTCCTATGGCTACACCTTC. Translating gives CASSHGTGNSYGYTF.